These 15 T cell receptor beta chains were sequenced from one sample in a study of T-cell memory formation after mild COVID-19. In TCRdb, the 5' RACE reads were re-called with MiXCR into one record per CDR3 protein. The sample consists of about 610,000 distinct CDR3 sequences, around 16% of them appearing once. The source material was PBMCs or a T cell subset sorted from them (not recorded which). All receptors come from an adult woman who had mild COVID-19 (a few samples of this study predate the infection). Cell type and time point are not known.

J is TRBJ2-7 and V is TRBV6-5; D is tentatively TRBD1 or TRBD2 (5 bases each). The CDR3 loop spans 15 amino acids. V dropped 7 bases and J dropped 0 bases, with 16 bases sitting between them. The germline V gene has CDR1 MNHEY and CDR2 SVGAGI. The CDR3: CASTRGRETSYEQYF. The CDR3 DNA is TGTGCCAGCACCCGCGGCAGGGAGACCTCCTACGAGCAGTACTTC.

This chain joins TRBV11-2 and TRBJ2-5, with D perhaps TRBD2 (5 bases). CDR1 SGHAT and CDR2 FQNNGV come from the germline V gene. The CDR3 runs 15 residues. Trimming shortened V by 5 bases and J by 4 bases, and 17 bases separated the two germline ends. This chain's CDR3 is CASSAGLQGRETQYF. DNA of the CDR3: TGTGCCAGCAGCGCCGGACTTCAAGGGAGAGAGACCCAGTACTTC.

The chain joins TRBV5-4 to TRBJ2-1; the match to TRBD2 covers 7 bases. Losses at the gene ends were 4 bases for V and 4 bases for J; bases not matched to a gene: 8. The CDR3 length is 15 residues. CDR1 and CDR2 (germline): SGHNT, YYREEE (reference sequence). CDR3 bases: TGTGCCAGCAGCACCCGGGGGGTCCTTTACAATGAGCAGTTCTTC. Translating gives CASSTRGVLYNEQFF.

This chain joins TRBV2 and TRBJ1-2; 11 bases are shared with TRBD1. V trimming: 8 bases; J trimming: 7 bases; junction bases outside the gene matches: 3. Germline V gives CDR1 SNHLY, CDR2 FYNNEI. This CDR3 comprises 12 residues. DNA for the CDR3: TGTGCCAGCGGGACAGGGGGACGTGGCTACACCTTC. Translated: CASGTGGRGYTF.

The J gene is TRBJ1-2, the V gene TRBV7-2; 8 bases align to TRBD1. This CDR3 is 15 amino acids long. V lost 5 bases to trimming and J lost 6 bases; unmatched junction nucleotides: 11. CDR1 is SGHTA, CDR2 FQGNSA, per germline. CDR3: CASSPGQGRTDGYTF. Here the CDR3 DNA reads TGTGCCAGCAGCCCCGGACAGGGAAGAACGGATGGCTACACCTTC.

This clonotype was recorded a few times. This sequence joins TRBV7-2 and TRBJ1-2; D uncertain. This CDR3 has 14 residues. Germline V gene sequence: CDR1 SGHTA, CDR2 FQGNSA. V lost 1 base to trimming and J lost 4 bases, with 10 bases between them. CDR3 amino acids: CASSLGKLIYGYTF. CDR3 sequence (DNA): TGTGCCAGCAGCTTAGGGAAACTGATCTATGGCTACACCTTC.

The chain's CDR3 is CASRGGGLATNEKLFF. The CDR3 DNA reads TGTGCCAGCAGGGGAGGGGGCCTTGCAACTAATGAAAAACTGTTTTTT. This chain connects TRBV27 to TRBJ1-4; 7 nucleotides match TRBD1. The CDR3 sequence is 16 residues long. V trimming: 6 bases; J trimming: 0 bases; junction bases outside the gene matches: 7. Germline CDR1 and CDR2: MNHEY and SMNVEV (reference sequence). Combining the CDR3 with reference TRBV27 and TRBJ1-4 gives the whole variable domain EAQVTQNPRYLITVTGKKLTVTCSQNMNHEYMSWYRQDPGLGLRQIYYSMNVEVTDKGDVPEGYKVSRKEKRNFPLILESPSPNQTSLYFCASRGGGLATNEKLFFGSGTQLSVL.

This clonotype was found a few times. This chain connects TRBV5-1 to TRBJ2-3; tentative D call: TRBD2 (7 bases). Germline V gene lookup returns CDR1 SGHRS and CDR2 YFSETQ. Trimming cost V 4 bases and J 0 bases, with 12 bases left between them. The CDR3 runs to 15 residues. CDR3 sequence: CASSRGAGSTDTQYF. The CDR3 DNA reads TGCGCCAGCAGCCGGGGGGCAGGAAGCACAGATACGCAGTATTTT.

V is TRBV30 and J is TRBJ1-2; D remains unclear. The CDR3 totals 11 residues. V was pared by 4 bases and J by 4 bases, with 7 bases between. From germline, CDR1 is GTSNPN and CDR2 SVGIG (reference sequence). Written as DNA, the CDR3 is TGTGCCTGGACAGGTGGCTATGGCTACACCTTC. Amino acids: CAWTGGYGYTF.

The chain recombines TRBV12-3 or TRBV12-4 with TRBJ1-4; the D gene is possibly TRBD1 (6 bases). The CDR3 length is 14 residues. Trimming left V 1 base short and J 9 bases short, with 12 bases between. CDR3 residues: CASSLDREMKKLFF. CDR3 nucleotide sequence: TGTGCCAGCAGTTTAGACAGGGAAATGAAAAAACTGTTTTTT.

CDR3 nucleotides: TGTGCCAGCAGTGAACGGCGGGACGCCCTATCACCCCTCCACTTT. It specifies CASSERRDALSPLHF. V and J are TRBV6-1 and TRBJ1-6, with TRBD1 as a possible D gene (5 bases). Trimming removed 2 bases at V and 10 bases at J, with 15 bases between. The CDR3 has 15 residues. Germline V CDR1 and CDR2: MNHNS, SASEGT.

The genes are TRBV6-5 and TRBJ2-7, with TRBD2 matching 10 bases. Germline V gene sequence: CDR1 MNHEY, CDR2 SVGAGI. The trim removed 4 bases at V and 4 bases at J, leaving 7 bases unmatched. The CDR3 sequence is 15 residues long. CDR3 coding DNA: TGTGCCAGCAGTTCAGCGGGAGCGGGAGGGTACGAGCAGTACTTC. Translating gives CASSSAGAGGYEQYF.

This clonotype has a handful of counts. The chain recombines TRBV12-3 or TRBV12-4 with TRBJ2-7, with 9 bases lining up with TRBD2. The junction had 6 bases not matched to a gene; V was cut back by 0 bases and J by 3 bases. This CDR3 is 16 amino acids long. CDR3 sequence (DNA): TGTGCCAGCAGTTTAGCGGGGACTAGCATCTACTACGAGCAGTACTTC. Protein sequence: CASSLAGTSIYYEQYF.

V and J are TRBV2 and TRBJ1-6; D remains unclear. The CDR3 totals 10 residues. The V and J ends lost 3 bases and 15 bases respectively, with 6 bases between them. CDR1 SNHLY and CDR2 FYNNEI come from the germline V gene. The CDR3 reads CASSEAHLHF. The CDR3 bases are TGTGCCAGCAGTGAGGCACACCTCCACTTT.

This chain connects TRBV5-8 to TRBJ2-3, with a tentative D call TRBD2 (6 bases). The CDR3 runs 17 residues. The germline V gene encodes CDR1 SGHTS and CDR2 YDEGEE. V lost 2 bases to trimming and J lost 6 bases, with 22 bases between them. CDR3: CASSLHPTGTPMDTQYF. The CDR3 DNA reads TGTGCCAGCAGCTTACATCCGACCGGGACTCCTATGGATACGCAGTATTTT.